The sequence of this T cell receptor (beta chain) was determined in a study of Graves' ophthalmopathy and Graves' hyperthyroidism. Per germline, CDR1 LNHDA and CDR2 SQIVND (reference sequence). The CDR3 is made up of 10 amino acids. The V gene lost 11 bases and the J gene lost 4 bases, with 8 bases spanning the gap. The study amplified TCR beta CDR3 regions using RNA transcripts. Scientists carried out first-round RT-PCR using HTBI primers and then a second-round multiplex PCR. TCRdb re-analysed the multiplex PCR reads in MiXCR, keeping a single row per CDR3 protein. The table shows roughly 300,000 distinct CDR3 sequences, with 17% occurring only once.

This clonotype was obtained from an adult man with Graves' ophthalmopathy. This chain connects TRBV19 to TRBJ1-2; D is unresolved. Sequenced sample: peripheral blood. CDR3 coding DNA: TGTGCCTCCGGGAGCTATGGCTACACCTTC. The encoded protein is CASGSYGYTF.